The rows below give T cell receptor beta chains drawn from one sample of a study of shared clonotypes between healthy human individuals. Data came from immunoSEQ multiplex PCR; TCRdb stores just in-frame clones and leaves some out. The data show approximately 110,000 clones, less than 80% seen once. The material sequenced was memory CD8+ T cells sorted from blood. The origin of the receptors is a woman aged 25 to 39 in good health. Both conserved end residues are part of each CDR3. The D gene is left open where the match is weak. Size is omitted from some rows. Given values are once, few, many or a class for expanded clones.

D	size	V	J	DNA	CDR3
NA	NA	TRBV4-2	TRBJ2-5	TGTGCCAGCAGCTACGGACCTCAAGAGACCCAGTACTTC	CASSYGPQETQYF
TRBD2	NA	TRBV4-2	TRBJ2-1	TGTGCCAGCAGCTCCTCGGGACTAGCGGGAGTCTTGAGCTCCTACAATGAGCAGTTCTTC	CASSSSGLAGVLSSYNEQFF
NA	NA	TRBV27	TRBJ2-6	TGTGCCAGCAGTTCCCTAGGGGGAGGGTCCCACTCTGGGGCCAACGTCCTGACTTTC	CASSSLGGGSHSGANVLTF
NA	NA	TRBV28	TRBJ1-1	TGTGCCAGCAGCTGGGGTACGGCGAACACTGAAGCTTTCTTT	CASSWGTANTEAFF
NA	NA	TRBV21-1	TRBJ2-7	TGTGCCAGCAGCCTCCTACCCCGTAGACTAGCGGGAGGGTTCTACGAGCAGTACTTC	CASSLLPRRLAGGFYEQYF
NA	NA	TRBV7-2	TRBJ2-2	TGTGCCAGCAGCTTAGACCAACTAGCGAACACCGGGGAGCTGTTTTTT	CASSLDQLANTGELFF
TRBD1	many	TRBV6-6	TRBJ1-5	TGTGCCAGCAGGACAGGGGGAGAGGGCAATCAGCCCCAGCATTTT	CASRTGGEGNQPQHF
TRBD1	NA	TRBV19	TRBJ2-7	TGTGCCAGCAAGGACCGGGACAGGGGGTCCGAGCAGTACTTC	CASKDRDRGSEQYF
NA	NA	TRBV4-1	TRBJ1-5	TGCGCCAGCAGCTCGGACAGCAACAATCAGCCCCAGCATTTT	CASSSDSNNQPQHF
NA	NA	TRBV5-1	TRBJ1-1	TGCGCCAGCAGCTGGAGGGTCAGAACGGGGGACACTGAAGCTTTCTTT	CASSWRVRTGDTEAFF
NA	few	TRBV6-1	TRBJ1-1	TGTGCCAGCAGTGCACCTATGAACACTGAAGCTTTCTTT	CASSAPMNTEAFF
TRBD1	NA	TRBV10-1	TRBJ2-7	TGCGCCAGCAGTGAGTCGTCAGGGGGCTTCCTTATCACCTACGAGCAGTACTTC	CASSESSGGFLITYEQYF
NA	NA	TRBV10-2	TRBJ1-1	TGCGCCAGTTCATCCCAGGAGGACACTGAAGCTTTCTTT	CASSSQEDTEAFF
TRBD1	many	TRBV29-1	TRBJ2-6	TGCAGCGTTGAAGTCGTGACAGGGGGCGAAACTGGGGCCAACGTCCTGACTTTC	CSVEVVTGGETGANVLTF
TRBD2	once	TRBV7-6	TRBJ2-1	TGTGCCAGCAGCCCAACTAGCGGGAGAAGGTTAAATGAGCAGTTCTTC	CASSPTSGRRLNEQFF
TRBD1	NA	TRBV4-1	TRBJ1-3	TGCGCCAGCAGCCAAGAACTGAGGGGGCTGAATGGAAACACCATATATTTT	CASSQELRGLNGNTIYF
NA	few	TRBV19	TRBJ1-5	TGTGCCAGTAGGGAGGATGGCAATCAGCCCCAGCATTTT	CASREDGNQPQHF